The T cell receptor (beta chain) under discussion was sequenced for a study of T cells in Graves' hyperthyroidism and ophthalmopathy. Overall study: Peripheral blood was collected at initial diagnosis, before any treatment. Broader study findings: Blood also held most thyroid clonotypes expanded beyond 0.001.

This clonotype was seen a few times. Its antigen is currently unknown. Trimming took off 2 bases at V and 5 bases at J, with 16 bases between the two ends. This CDR3 has 16 amino acids. Germline values: CDR1 MDHEN, CDR2 SYDVKM. Using RNA transcripts as the source, TCR beta CDR3 regions were amplified. First-round RT-PCR with HTBI primers amplified the TCR CDR3 region. TCRdb re-derived calls from the multiplex PCR reads in MiXCR, one entry per CDR3 protein. The table includes roughly 740,000 distinct CDR3 sequences, over 15% detected once. This sequence joins TRBV28 and TRBJ2-1; a weak D match, TRBD2 (6 bases). This clonotype originated in a man between 18 and 29 years old with Graves' hyperthyroidism. Sequenced input: blood. The CDR3 DNA is TGTGCCAGCAGTTTAATTCACGCGGGGACGGACAATGAGCAGTTCTTC. It codes for CASSLIHAGTDNEQFF.